This record concerns one TCR beta chain sequence. The CDR3 has 13 residues. From germline, CDR1 is SGHTA and CDR2 FQGTGA. Trimming took 5 bases from V and 4 from J, leaving 10 bases between them. TCRdb reanalysed the 5' RACE reads using MiXCR and keeps one entry per CDR3 protein. The table records about 250,000 distinct CDR3 sequences, over 15% of them present only once. The data originate from a study of T-cell memory formation after mild COVID-19. This rearrangement joins TRBV7-3 to TRBJ2-3; a possible D gene is TRBD1 (6 bases). The source material was PBMCs or a T cell subset sorted from them (not recorded which). This sequence was found in an adult woman who had mild COVID-19 (a few samples of this study predate the infection). Cell type and time point are not known. CDR3 bases: TGTGCCAGCAGCCCACAGGGTCCAGATACGCAGTATTTT. Protein sequence: CASSPQGPDTQYF. The whole variable domain, filled in from reference TRBV7-3 and TRBJ2-3, reads GAGVSQTPSNKVTEKGKYVELRCDPISGHTALYWYRQSLGQGPEFLIYFQGTGAADDSGLPNDRFFAVRPEGSVSTLKIQRTERGDSAVYLCASSPQGPDTQYFGPGTRLTVL.